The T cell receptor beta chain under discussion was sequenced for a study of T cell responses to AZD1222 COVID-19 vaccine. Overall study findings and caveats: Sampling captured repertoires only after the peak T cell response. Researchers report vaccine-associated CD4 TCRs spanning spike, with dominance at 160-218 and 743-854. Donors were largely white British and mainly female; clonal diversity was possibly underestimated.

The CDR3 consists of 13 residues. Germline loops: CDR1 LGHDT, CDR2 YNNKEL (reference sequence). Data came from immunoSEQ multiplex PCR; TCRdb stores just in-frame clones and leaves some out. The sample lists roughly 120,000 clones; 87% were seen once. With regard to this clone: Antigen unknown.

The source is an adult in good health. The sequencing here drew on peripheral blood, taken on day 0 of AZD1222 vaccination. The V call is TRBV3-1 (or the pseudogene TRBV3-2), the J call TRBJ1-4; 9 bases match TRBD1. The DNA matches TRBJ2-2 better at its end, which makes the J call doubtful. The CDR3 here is CASSLTGGAELFF. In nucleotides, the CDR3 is TGTGCCAGCAGCCTTACAGGGGGCGCGGAGCTGTTTTTT.